This record covers a single T cell receptor beta chain. This receptor's antigen is unknown. Per-base quality was not reported, and no clone a single base away is much larger than it. This record comes from a study of robustness of blood B and T cell sequencing listed by TCRdb under 2018. Study-level background: The goal of the study was to figure out the amount of peripheral blood required to reliably characterize the TCRbeta and IgG repertoires of an individual. As technical replicates, two replicate TCRbeta cDNA libraries were prepared from one shared RNA pool derived from a single 10 ml draw. In each of the approximately 10 independently drawn blood samples, TCRbeta and IgG repertoires were quantified. Results and caveats for the whole study, not just this receptor: One pair of TCRbeta libraries showed evidence of cross-contamination, likely from batch processing; the shared UMI-sequence pairs were removed. The TCRbeta rarefaction curves did not fully level off, which suggests either under-sequencing or many low-abundance clonotypes. Combining 3 or 4 tubes (roughly 29-40 ml blood) brought coverage of the top 10,000 TCRbeta clonotypes close to saturation. Overlap of rare TCRbeta clonotypes did not improve with pooling tubes, implying much larger blood volumes would be needed to capture them. EDTA tubes required immediate fractionation, limiting use in multi-site collections. The 1,000 most abundant TCRbeta clonotypes from the pooled draws were found in every single 10 ml sample. Of the top 10,000 TCRbeta clonotypes in one technical replicate library, 85% to 95% were also found in the other technical replicate library.

TCRbeta repertoires were quantified from mRNA rather than genomic DNA, which captures expressed receptors. Leukocytes from the buffy coat were collected into Trizol, and RNA was extracted using the Direct-zol RNA MiniPrep Plus kit with no cell sorting. To separate plasma, buffy coat and red blood cells, EDTA blood tubes were immediately centrifuged at 4 degrees C. Libraries came from PCR. Sequenced on an Illumina MiSeq. cDNA was synthesized with SMARTScribe reverse transcriptase and a 5' template-switch oligo that added a universal priming site. The template-switch oligo carried a 12-nucleotide random unique molecular identifier (UMI) that tagged each cDNA molecule. During reverse transcription, chain-specific reverse primers targeted TCRbeta transcripts. Leftover template-switch adapters were removed by uracil DNA glycosylase treatment, and cDNA was purified using a Qiagen MinElute kit. For the first PCR, KAPA HiFi HotStart ReadyMix was used for roughly 23 cycles, with amplification split across four 50 ul reactions containing step-out primers. Before any further amplification, the products of the first-round PCR were gel-purified. Illumina Nextera adapters were attached in a second PCR of around 8 cycles, and the libraries were then purified and pooled. The UMI barcode for each TCRbeta molecule was captured by a 50-nucleotide 5' read. The authors' analysis ran thus. Using the MIGEC toolkit, reads were grouped by UMI into consensus reads. Forward and reverse consensus reads were merged with PEAR to produce final reads. A custom decontamination script removed identical UMI-sequence pairs shared across libraries, treating them as cross-sample contamination. V(D)J assignment and CDR3 extraction were performed with MIGMAP, a wrapper around IgBLAST. TCR clonotypes were defined by identical V gene, J gene and CDR3 amino acid sequence; CDR1 and CDR2 were not sequenced. Through fastp at Q25 and MiXCR, TCRdb rebuilt clones from the public reads, retaining in-frame beta chains. Each CDR3 protein gets just one entry, which takes the most common genes and DNA from the rows behind it. The V and J calls shown here were made by TCRdb, not taken from the authors' results. The sample table shows more than 3,000 distinct CDR3 sequences, and 50% are seen once. The ten largest make up over 20% of the sample.

Sequences were obtained from peripheral blood. The TCR comes from a human donor in good health.

The nucleotide sequence is TGTGCCATCAGTGAGTTAGGCAGTGATAGCAATCAGCCCCAGCATTTT. Translation gives CAISELGSDSNQPQHF. The receptor chain draws on TRBV10-3 and TRBJ1-5; no D gene call is confident. From the cysteine through the phenylalanine, the CDR3 covers 16 amino acids. Just the 48-base CDR3 DNA is kept, in frame starting at base 1. Trimming costs V 1 base and J 0 bases, and their ends lie 10 bases apart. Reading the germline V gene gives CDR1 ENHRY and CDR2 SYGVKD.